This T cell receptor (beta chain) was found in a study of breast tumors, draining lymph nodes, adjacent tissues. Study-level findings and limits: Compared with lymph nodes, tumors were less diverse; compared with nontumor tissue, more.

TCRdb used MiXCR to reprocess the multiplex PCR reads, holding one entry per CDR3 protein. Of about 20,000 distinct CDR3 sequences listed, roughly 30% are singletons. This clonotype was counted ten times or more. As yet, its antigen is unknown. The source is a female donor with breast cancer. Some clones in this sample may be carry-over from other donors' samples. Material: breast tumor tissue.

CDR3 in DNA: TGCAGTGCTAGAGATTTCGGGGGGGTCCTCTCTAGCACAGATACGCAGTATTTT. Translation gives CSARDFGGVLSSTDTQYF. V usage is TRBV20-1 and J usage is TRBJ2-3, with TRBD2 matching over 8 bases. The CDR3 is 18 residues long. CDR1 is DFQATT, CDR2 SNEGSKA, per germline (reference sequence). V dropped 0 bases and J dropped 0; count of bases not matched to a gene: 11.